The text below deals with one T cell receptor (beta chain). The antigen is undetermined. This sample was taken from a study of T cell responses to AZD1222 COVID-19 vaccine. Study outcomes and limitations: Targeting of unmutated variant regions was reportedly seen in nearly half of spike-specific TCRs.

Assay used: immunoSEQ multiplex PCR; TCRdb lists only in-frame clones, some missing. This sample yields 95,000 to 150,000 clones, of which 87% are seen a single time; approximately 9.3% belongs to the top ten. The ends lost 1 base at V and 10 bases at J; junction bases unmatched: 7. The CDR3 sequence is 14 residues long. CDR1 MNHEY and CDR2 SMNVEV come from the germline V gene (reference sequence). The rearrangement uses TRBV27 and TRBJ2-4; 7 bases agree with TRBD1. The receptor comes from an adult in good health. Sequencing was performed on peripheral blood, taken on day 0 of AZD1222 vaccination. CDR3 bases: TGTGCCAGCAGTTTATTCCGGGACAGACCAATTCAGTACTTC. Translation gives CASSLFRDRPIQYF.